The sequence of this T cell receptor (beta chain) was determined in a study of memory CD4+ T cells and cytomegalovirus serostatus. About the research overall: This sample comes from healthy Belgian adults, about 10 CMV seropositive, roughly 22 seronegative. Whole-study results and caveats: Suggested: most of the CMV-linked TCR signature lies in CD4+ memory cells. Of 150 to 200 reported CMV TCRbeta sequences, under 70 were found in memory CD4+ repertoires.

This clone was seen only a few times. Its antigen remains unknown. Original analysis: After removing out-of-frame reads, 2 million to 2.5 million distinct TCRbeta sequences remained. Some clones are missing from TCRdb's copy, which holds only in-frame ones; the method was immunoSEQ multiplex PCR. V, J and clone size derive from that table, while D and trimming were established from the DNA sequence. The table has about 82,000 clones, 75% to 90% seen once. The sort gate was single viable CD3+CD4+CD8-CD45RO+ cells for memory CD4+ T cells. The source is an adult in good health and CMV-seronegative. Input material: memory CD4+ T cells from blood.

CDR3 bases: TGTGCCAGTAGTAAGGGCTTACAGGGACAGGCTTCCAATAGCAATCAGCCCCAGCATTTT. It codes for CASSKGLQGQASNSNQPQHF. The chain links TRBV19 to TRBJ1-5; 8 bases agree with TRBD1. V shed 4 bases, J shed 0 bases, and the junction held 17 bases outside the gene matches. CDR1 and CDR2 (germline): LNHDA, SQIVND (reference sequence). This CDR3 has 20 amino acids.